This TCR beta chain was captured in a study of radiotherapy plus CTLA-4 blockade in lung cancer. CDR1 SGHKS and CDR2 YYEKEE come from the germline V gene (reference sequence). Trimming removed 0 bases at V and 4 bases at J, with 16 bases between. CDR3 size: 17 residues. The repertoire was sequenced with immunoSEQ multiplex PCR; TCRdb's copy has only in-frame clones and lacks some. The data hold tens of thousands of clones, with 60% to 80% observed a single time. The material sequenced was peripheral blood, taken from a patient treated with radiotherapy plus ipilimumab. The receptor's source is a human donor with non-small cell lung cancer who had a complete response to radiotherapy plus ipilimumab. The chain couples TRBV5-5 to TRBJ1-4; the D is unclear. In DNA, the CDR3 is TGTGCCAGCAGCTTGGAATTCTACAGCCTTGTTAATGAAAAACTGTTTTTT. This gives the protein CASSLEFYSLVNEKLFF.